The 32 T cell receptor beta chains reported below all come from one sample, sequenced in a study of T cells in Graves' hyperthyroidism and ophthalmopathy. From RNA transcripts, TCR beta CDR3 regions were amplified. HTBI primers were the set used in a first-round RT-PCR of the TCR CDR3. TCRdb re-called the multiplex PCR reads through MiXCR, storing one row per CDR3 protein. The profile shows more than 550,000 distinct CDR3 sequences, about 17% of them singletons. The specimen sequenced was blood. Every receptor here comes from a woman aged 45-59 years with Graves' hyperthyroidism that later progressed to Graves' ophthalmopathy.

This clonotype was detected only a few times. V and J are TRBV19 and TRBJ2-7; TRBD1 is a possible D gene (6 bases). V dropped 7 bases and J dropped 3 bases, with 13 bases sitting between them. This CDR3 contains 13 residues. Germline CDR1 is LNHDA and CDR2 is SQIVND (reference sequence). CDR3 nucleotides: TGTGCCAGTAATAAGGGGGTCAGCTACGAGCAGTACTTC. Translated: CASNKGVSYEQYF.

Only one count was recorded for this clonotype. This chain connects TRBV7-9 to TRBJ2-7, with D perhaps matching TRBD1 (6 bases). The CDR3 is made up of 14 amino acids. Trimming removed 5 bases at V and 4 bases at J, with 15 bases between. The germline CDR1 and CDR2 sequences are SEHNR and FQNEAQ (reference sequence). The CDR3 reads CASSPAGTLYEQYF. The CDR3 DNA reads TGTGCCAGCAGCCCAGCCGGGACACTTTACGAGCAGTACTTC.

V is TRBV18 and J is TRBJ2-6; D unclear. The V end lost 1 base, the J end lost 0 bases, and 10 bases lay between the germline ends. The CDR3 consists of 17 residues. Looked up from germline, CDR1 is KGHSH and CDR2 is LQKENI. The CDR3 region has the DNA TGTGCCAGCTCACCACGAACAGCCAGCTCTGGGGCCAACGTCCTGACTTTC. It translates to CASSPRTASSGANVLTF.

As concerns this clonotype: Since a much larger clone is just one base distant, this may be a read error. The chain recombines TRBV6-5 with TRBJ1-1, with D perhaps TRBD1 (5 bases). The V gene's germline CDR1 is MNHEY and CDR2 SVGAGI. The CDR3 totals 14 residues. CDR3 coding DNA: TGTGCCAGCAGTTACGGGGGAGCGGGCACTGAAGCTCTCTTT. The encoded protein is CASSYGGAGTEALF.

The table lists this clonotype with many counts. The chain uses TRBV2 and TRBJ1-1; maybe TRBD1 (5 bases). The germline gives CDR1 SNHLY, CDR2 FYNNEI. V dropped 6 bases and J dropped 5 bases, with 16 bases sitting between them. This CDR3 has 14 residues. The CDR3 sequence: CASRVNQGVTEAFF. CDR3 in DNA: TGTGCCAGCAGAGTAAACCAAGGGGTAACTGAAGCTTTCTTT.

In this sample, this clonotype turned up a few times. The gene calls are TRBV5-4 and TRBJ1-1, with 7 bases fitting TRBD1. The germline CDR1 and CDR2 sequences are SGHNT and YYREEE (reference sequence). The ends lost 4 bases at V and 6 bases at J; junction bases unmatched: 12. CDR3 length equals 15 residues. CDR3 nucleotides: TGTGCCAGCAGCCCGGTCGACAGGGCGAGGCCTGAAGCTTTCTTT. Amino acids: CASSPVDRARPEAFF.

This clonotype was picked up many times. This chain joins TRBV7-9 and TRBJ2-2, with 10 bases identical to TRBD1. The CDR3 contains 17 residues. Germline CDR1 reads SEHNR; CDR2 reads FQNEAQ (reference sequence). V lost 5 bases and J lost 1; bases outside the gene matches: 7. This CDR3 is CASSRGTGDRNTGELFF. The CDR3, as DNA: TGTGCCAGCAGCCGCGGGACAGGGGATCGGAACACCGGGGAGCTGTTTTTT.

V and J are TRBV9 and TRBJ2-5; 7 nucleotides line up with TRBD2. CDR3 length: 16 amino acids. Germline CDR1 reads SGDLS; CDR2 reads YYNGEE. Unmatched junction bases numbered 6, after V lost 0 bases and J lost 1 base. The CDR3 reads CASSVVPSGIQETQYF. CDR3 coding DNA: TGTGCCAGCAGCGTAGTCCCTAGCGGAATCCAAGAGACCCAGTACTTC.

This clonotype was detected ten times or more. The chain joins TRBV18 to TRBJ1-2; 7 bases align to TRBD1. The CDR3 totals 15 residues. V trimming: 0 bases; J trimming: 2 bases; junction bases outside the gene matches: 3. Germline-derived CDR1 and CDR2 are KGHSH and LQKENI. This CDR3 reads CASSPPGTANYGYTF. The CDR3 coding sequence is TGTGCCAGCTCACCACCTGGGACAGCAAACTATGGCTACACCTTC.

The chain employs TRBV6-1 and TRBJ1-5; unclear D gene. V lost 10 bases to trimming and J lost 4 bases, with 23 bases between them. This CDR3 is built from 16 residues. Germline V CDR1 and CDR2: MNHNS, SASEGT. The CDR3 bases are TGTGCCATACACCCCCCCGTGGCAGGTCGAAATCAGCCCCAGCATTTT. It is translated as CAIHPPVAGRNQPQHF.

This clonotype was seen repeatedly, ten times or more. The chain couples TRBV18 to TRBJ1-4; tentatively, D is TRBD1 (6 bases). The CDR3 has 17 residues. Germline V lookup: CDR1 KGHSH, CDR2 LQKENI. The V end lost 4 bases, the J end lost 0 bases, and 15 bases lay between the germline ends. CDR3 region: CASSQRDIEATNEKLFF. Here the CDR3 DNA reads TGTGCCAGCTCACAACGGGACATAGAAGCAACTAATGAAAAACTGTTTTTT.

V usage is TRBV28 and J usage is TRBJ1-5; unclear D gene. This CDR3 has 13 residues. The V and J ends lost 8 bases and 0 bases respectively, with 8 bases between them. Germline CDR1 is MDHEN and CDR2 is SYDVKM. The CDR3 bases are TGTGCCAGCCAGAGAGATAGCAATCAGCCCCAGCATTTT. Translation gives CASQRDSNQPQHF.

This clonotype was observed at least ten times. V gene TRBV4-1 combines with J gene TRBJ2-3, with a possible D match to TRBD1 (5 bases). CDR3 length equals 14 residues. CDR1 and CDR2 from the germline V gene are MGHRA and YSYEKL. The V end lost 0 bases, the J end lost 2 bases, and 6 bases lay between the germline ends. Here the CDR3 reads CASSQEGLTDTQYF. The CDR3 DNA follows: TGCGCCAGCAGCCAAGAGGGGCTCACAGATACGCAGTATTTT.

This clonotype was picked up a small number of times. CDR3 sequence reads: CSVEDPSNGEKLFF. CDR3 sequence (DNA): TGCAGCGTTGAAGACCCATCGAACGGTGAAAAACTGTTTTTT. V is TRBV29-1 and J is TRBJ1-4, with unresolved D. The CDR3 runs 14 residues. Trimming stripped 0 bases from V and 7 bases from J, with 12 bases between. Germline V CDR1 and CDR2: SQVTM, ANQGSEA.

This clonotype was picked up a small number of times. The chain has TRBV12-3 or TRBV12-4 and TRBJ2-7; 10 nucleotides align to TRBD2. This CDR3 comprises 19 residues. With 2 bases clipped from V and 5 bases from J, the junction kept 18 bases outside the gene matches. This CDR3 reads CASSLSPWGSGGILDEQYF. CDR3 bases: TGTGCCAGCAGTTTATCCCCTTGGGGTAGCGGGGGGATCCTGGACGAGCAGTACTTC.

This clonotype was seen more than once but under ten times. The rearrangement joins TRBV5-1 to TRBJ2-2; D is ambiguous. Trimming left V 2 bases short and J 2 bases short, with 4 bases between. The CDR3 has 13 residues. CDR1 and CDR2 from the germline V gene are SGHRS and YFSETQ. In DNA form, the CDR3 reads TGCGCCAGCAGCTTTTACAACACCGGGGAGCTGTTTTTT. Translating it yields CASSFYNTGELFF. Variable domain in full (rest from reference TRBV5-1 and TRBJ2-2): KAGVTQTPRYLIKTRGQQVTLSCSPISGHRSVSWYQQTPGQGLQFLFEYFSETQRNKGNFPGRFSGRQFSNSRSEMNVSTLELGDSALYLCASSFYNTGELFFGEGSRLTVL.

At least ten counts were recorded for this clonotype. V and J are TRBV19 and TRBJ2-7, with a tentative D call TRBD1 (6 bases). V lost 4 bases and J 0 bases, leaving 10 bases between the germline ends. The V gene's germline CDR1 is LNHDA and CDR2 SQIVND (reference sequence). The length of the CDR3 is 14 residues. The CDR3: CASSTDRNSYEQYF. In DNA, the CDR3 is TGTGCCAGTAGTACGGACAGAAACTCCTACGAGCAGTACTTC. Complete variable domain (other parts from reference TRBV19 and TRBJ2-7): DGGITQSPKYLFRKEGQNVTLSCEQNLNHDAMYWYRQDPGQGLRLIYYSQIVNDFQKGDIAEGYSVSREKKESFPLTVTSAQKNPTAFYLCASSTDRNSYEQYFGPGTRLTVT.

This clonotype occurred a few times. The chain employs TRBV7-2 and TRBJ2-2; D remains ambiguous. The CDR3 sequence is 15 residues long. Germline V gene sequence: CDR1 SGHTA, CDR2 FQGNSA. The germline V and J ends were trimmed by 1 base and 6 bases, with 12 bases remaining between them. The CDR3 DNA is TGTGCCAGCAGCTTAGTACTGATGGAGTCCGGGGAGCTGTTTTTT. It codes for CASSLVLMESGELFF.

The chain combines TRBV7-3 with TRBJ2-2; D possibly uses TRBD1 or TRBD2 (5 bases each). V shed 2 bases and J shed 0 bases, with 10 bases lying between them. The length of the CDR3 is 16 residues. The germline gives CDR1 SGHTA, CDR2 FQGTGA. The CDR3 DNA reads TGTGCCAGCAGCTTATGGGGGTCCGCGAACACCGGGGAGCTGTTTTTT. Amino acids: CASSLWGSANTGELFF.

This clonotype occurred many times. The V and J genes are TRBV6-1 and TRBJ1-1; D not resolved. Per the germline V gene, CDR1 is MNHNS and CDR2 is SASEGT. The CDR3 extends over 12 amino acids. With 8 bases removed from V and 5 bases from J, the gap between germline ends came to 12 bases. The CDR3 loop is CASAGPWTEAFF. The DNA for the CDR3 is TGTGCCAGCGCGGGTCCATGGACTGAAGCTTTCTTT.

The rearrangement joins TRBV30 to TRBJ1-3; D ambiguous. Per the germline V gene, CDR1 is GTSNPN and CDR2 is SVGIG (reference sequence). V lost 6 bases, J lost 3 bases, and 9 bases lay in between. The CDR3 contains 12 residues. The CDR3 sequence: CACSPGGNTIYF. DNA for the CDR3: TGTGCCTGCTCCCCCGGTGGAAACACCATATATTTT.

This clonotype appeared many times. This chain joins TRBV5-1 and TRBJ2-2; TRBD1 is a possible D gene (6 bases). The CDR3 length is 17 residues. Between the trimmed V and J ends, which lost 4 bases and 0 bases, there was a span of 16 bases. Germline V lookup: CDR1 SGHRS, CDR2 YFSETQ. CDR3 sequence: CASSVPFGTTNTGELFF. DNA for the CDR3: TGCGCCAGCAGCGTGCCCTTCGGGACAACGAACACCGGGGAGCTGTTTTTT.

The rearrangement uses TRBV13 and TRBJ2-1; 8 positions agree with TRBD2. After removal of 5 bases from V and 2 bases from J, the junction contained 8 bases not matched to a gene. CDR1 and CDR2 (germline): PRHDT, FYEKMQ (reference sequence). CDR3 length: 16 amino acids. The CDR3 DNA reads as TGTGCCAGCAGCCGGGTCGGGGGGGTCACCTACAATGAGCAGTTCTTC. It yields the protein CASSRVGGVTYNEQFF.

This clonotype was observed a few times. The chain combines TRBV30 with TRBJ1-2; D is undetermined. The germline gives CDR1 GTSNPN, CDR2 SVGIG (reference sequence). CDR3 length: 12 amino acids. With 8 bases removed from V and 4 bases from J, the gap between germline ends came to 14 bases. CDR3 in amino acids: CAVLEGSYGYTF. CDR3 nucleotides: TGTGCCGTCCTCGAAGGGAGCTATGGCTACACCTTC.

This clonotype was counted only a few times. J is TRBJ2-4 and V is TRBV9, with 13 bases fitting TRBD2. The ends lost 4 bases at V and 0 bases at J; junction bases unmatched: 7. The germline V gene encodes CDR1 SGDLS and CDR2 YYNGEE. The CDR3 totals 18 residues. The CDR3 sequence: CASSQGLAGDLAKNIQYF. For the CDR3, the DNA is TGTGCCAGCAGCCAAGGACTAGCGGGAGACCTAGCCAAAAACATTCAGTACTTC.

The sample holds a few counts of this clonotype. The chain recombines TRBV4-1 with TRBJ2-1, with D possibly being TRBD2 (6 bases). This CDR3 region has 15 residues. Germline V gene data show CDR1 as MGHRA and CDR2 as YSYEKL. Trimming took off 1 base at V and 5 bases at J, with 12 bases between the two ends. The CDR3 bases are TGCGCCAGCAGCCAAGTAGCCCTAGCGAACAATGAGCAGTTCTTC. It is translated as CASSQVALANNEQFF.

Only a few counts were recorded for this clonotype. The V gene is TRBV15, the J gene TRBJ1-5; the D gene is possibly TRBD1 (6 bases). V was trimmed by 1 base and J by 5 bases, leaving 15 bases between them. CDR3 length: 16 residues. The V gene's germline CDR1 is LNHNV and CDR2 YYDKDF (reference sequence). The chain's CDR3 is CATSRGRTAYDQPQHF. In DNA form, the CDR3 reads TGTGCCACCAGCAGAGGTAGGACAGCGTACGATCAGCCCCAGCATTTT.

V usage is TRBV5-1 and J usage is TRBJ1-2; 10 bases fit TRBD1. Germline V gives CDR1 SGHRS, CDR2 YFSETQ. Losses at the gene ends were 0 bases for V and 2 bases for J; bases not matched to a gene: 4. This CDR3 region has 16 residues. The CDR3 sequence: CASSLGDRGQNYGYTF. The CDR3 coding sequence is TGCGCCAGCAGCTTGGGGGACAGGGGTCAGAACTATGGCTACACCTTC.

Only a few counts were recorded for this clonotype. This chain joins TRBV10-3 and TRBJ1-2; a weak D match, TRBD1 (5 bases). The CDR3 sequence is 13 residues long. With 5 bases removed from V and 4 bases from J, the gap between germline ends came to 11 bases. Germline assignment: CDR1 ENHRY and CDR2 SYGVKD. CDR3 nucleotides: TGTGCCATCAGTACCGGGACTGGCTATGGCTACACCTTC. It is translated as CAISTGTGYGYTF.

This clonotype was recorded only once. This sequence joins TRBV11-2 and TRBJ2-7; possibly TRBD1 for D (5 bases). The germline V and J ends were trimmed by 1 base and 2 bases, with 9 bases remaining between them. The CDR3 is 14 residues long. Germline V gene sequence: CDR1 SGHAT, CDR2 FQNNGV. The CDR3, as DNA: TGTGCCAGCAGCTTAGCAGGGATCGCCTACGAGCAGTACTTC. Its translation: CASSLAGIAYEQYF.

This clonotype was observed a few times. The chain has TRBV7-6 and TRBJ2-2, with TRBD2 matching over 8 bases. Germline assignment: CDR1 SGHVS and CDR2 FNYEAQ. Trimming removed 5 bases from V and 3 bases from J; junction bases left unmatched: 8. There are 16 residues in the CDR3. The CDR3 loop is CASSMGLVEHTGELFF. CDR3 sequence (DNA): TGTGCCAGCAGCATGGGACTAGTGGAACACACCGGGGAGCTGTTTTTT.

The chain links TRBV30 to TRBJ1-4, with unresolved D. V was shortened by 2 bases and J by 0 bases, with 10 bases between the two germline ends. Germline-derived CDR1 and CDR2 are GTSNPN and SVGIG (reference sequence). The CDR3 covers 15 residues. In DNA, the CDR3 is TGTGCCTGGAGTTTCGCGGGCGCAACTAATGAAAAACTGTTTTTT. Amino acids: CAWSFAGATNEKLFF.